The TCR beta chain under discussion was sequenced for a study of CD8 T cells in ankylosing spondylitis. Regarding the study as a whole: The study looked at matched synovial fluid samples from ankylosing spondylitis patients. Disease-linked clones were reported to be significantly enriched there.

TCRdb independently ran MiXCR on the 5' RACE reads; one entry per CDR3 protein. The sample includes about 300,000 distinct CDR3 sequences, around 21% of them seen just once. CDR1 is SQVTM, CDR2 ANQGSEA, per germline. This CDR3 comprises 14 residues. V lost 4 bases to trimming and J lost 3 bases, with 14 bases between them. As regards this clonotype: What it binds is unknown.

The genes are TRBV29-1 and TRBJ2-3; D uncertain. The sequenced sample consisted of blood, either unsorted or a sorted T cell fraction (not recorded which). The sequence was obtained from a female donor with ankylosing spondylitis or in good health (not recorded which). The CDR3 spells CSVGDPPATDTQYF. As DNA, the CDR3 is TGCAGCGTTGGAGACCCGCCGGCAACAGATACGCAGTATTTT.